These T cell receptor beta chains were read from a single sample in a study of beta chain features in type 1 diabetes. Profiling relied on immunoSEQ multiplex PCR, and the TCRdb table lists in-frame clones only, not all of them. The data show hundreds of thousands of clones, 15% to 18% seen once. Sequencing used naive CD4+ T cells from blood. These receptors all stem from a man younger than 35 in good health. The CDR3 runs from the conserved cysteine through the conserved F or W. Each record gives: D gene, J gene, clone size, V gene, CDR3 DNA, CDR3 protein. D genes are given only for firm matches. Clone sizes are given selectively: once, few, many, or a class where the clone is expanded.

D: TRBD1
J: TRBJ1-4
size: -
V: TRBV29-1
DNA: TGCAGCGTACAGGGGGCCACTAATGAAAAACTGTTTTTT
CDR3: CSVQGATNEKLFF

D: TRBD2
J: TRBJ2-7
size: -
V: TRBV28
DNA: TGTGCCAGCAGTTTGGGAGGGAGCTCCTACGAGCAGTACTTC
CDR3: CASSLGGSSYEQYF

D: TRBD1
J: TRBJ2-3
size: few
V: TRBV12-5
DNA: TGTGCTAGTGGGAAGACAGGGGGAGGAGATACGCAGTATTTT
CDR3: CASGKTGGGDTQYF

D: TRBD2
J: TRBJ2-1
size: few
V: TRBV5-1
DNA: TGCGCCAGCAGCTTGGCCATACTAGCGGGGGTAAACAATGAGCAGTTCTTC
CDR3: CASSLAILAGVNNEQFF

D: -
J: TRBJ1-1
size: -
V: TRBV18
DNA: TGTGCCAGCTCGTACCGGGCCCTAGGCGGCACTGAAGCTTTCTTT
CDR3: CASSYRALGGTEAFF

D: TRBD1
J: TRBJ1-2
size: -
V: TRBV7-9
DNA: TGTGCCAGCAGCGCTTACAGGGGCACCTATGGCTACACCTTC
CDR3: CASSAYRGTYGYTF

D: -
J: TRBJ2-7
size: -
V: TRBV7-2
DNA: TGTGCCAGCAGCTTCGACAGGTCCTACGAGCAGTACTTC
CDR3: CASSFDRSYEQYF

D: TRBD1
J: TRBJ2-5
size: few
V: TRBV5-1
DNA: TGCGCCAGCAGCTTGGCGGACAGGGATTTTGAGACCCAGTACTTC
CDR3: CASSLADRDFETQYF

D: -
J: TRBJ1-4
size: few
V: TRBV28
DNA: TGTGCCAGCAGGCCGGATGGACACGGCAATGAAAAACTGTTTTTT
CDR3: CASRPDGHGNEKLFF

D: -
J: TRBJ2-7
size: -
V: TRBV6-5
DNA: TGTGCCAGCAGTTACAGGCAGGGCGAGCAGTACTTC
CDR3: CASSYRQGEQYF

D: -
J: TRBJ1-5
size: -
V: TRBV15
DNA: TGTGCCACCAGCTTTCGACACGGAGACAATCAGCCCCAGCATTTT
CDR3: CATSFRHGDNQPQHF

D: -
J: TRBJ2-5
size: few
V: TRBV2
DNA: TGTGCCAGCAGTGATGCAGACCAAGAGACCCAGTACTTC
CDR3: CASSDADQETQYF

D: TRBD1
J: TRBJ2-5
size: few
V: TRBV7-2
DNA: TGTGCCAGCAGCAGGGACAGGCGGGAGACCCAGTACTTC
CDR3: CASSRDRRETQYF

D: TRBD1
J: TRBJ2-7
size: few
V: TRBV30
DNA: TGTGCCTGGAGTGCGGACAGGGGTTTATACGAGCAGTACTTC
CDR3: CAWSADRGLYEQYF

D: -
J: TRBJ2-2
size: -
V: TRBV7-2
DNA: TGTGCCAGCAGCCCGAACACCGGGGAGCTGTTTTTT
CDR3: CASSPNTGELFF

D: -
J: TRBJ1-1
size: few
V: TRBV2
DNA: TGTGCCAGCAGTGAAGACCTAAACTCCGTGGAAGCTTTCTTT
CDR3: CASSEDLNSVEAFF

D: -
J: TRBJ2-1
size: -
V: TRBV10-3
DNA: TGTGCCATCAGCCCCACCAACAATGAGCAGTTCTTC
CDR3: CAISPTNNEQFF

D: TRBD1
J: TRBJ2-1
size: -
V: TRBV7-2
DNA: TGTGCCAGCAGCCCGCCGGGACAGGGGTACAATGAGCAGTTCTTC
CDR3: CASSPPGQGYNEQFF

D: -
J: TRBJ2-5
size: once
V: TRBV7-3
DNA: TGTGCCAGCAGCTTCCAAGGGGGAGAGAGGGAGACCCAGTACTTC
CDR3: CASSFQGGERETQYF

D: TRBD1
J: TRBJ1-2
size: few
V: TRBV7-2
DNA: TGTGCCAGCAGCCGGGACAGGGGCCTCTATGGCTACACCTTC
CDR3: CASSRDRGLYGYTF

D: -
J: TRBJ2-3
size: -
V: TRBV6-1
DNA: TGTGCCAGCCGGGGGCAGTGGACAGATACGCAGTATTTT
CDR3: CASRGQWTDTQYF

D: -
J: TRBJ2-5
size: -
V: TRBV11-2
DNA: TGTGCCAGCAGCTCTACGCTAACTCTGAAGACCCAGTACTTC
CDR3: CASSSTLTLKTQYF